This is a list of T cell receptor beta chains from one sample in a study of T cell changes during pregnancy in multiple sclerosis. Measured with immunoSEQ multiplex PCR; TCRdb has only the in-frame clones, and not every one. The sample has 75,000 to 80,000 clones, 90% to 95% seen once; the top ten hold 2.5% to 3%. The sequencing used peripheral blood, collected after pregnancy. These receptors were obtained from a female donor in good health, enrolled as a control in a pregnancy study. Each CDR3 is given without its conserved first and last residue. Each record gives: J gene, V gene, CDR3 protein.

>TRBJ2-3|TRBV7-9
ASSRRTGERADTQY
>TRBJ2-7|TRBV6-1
ASSEVELRSEQY
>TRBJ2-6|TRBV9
ASSVVSGAGANVLT
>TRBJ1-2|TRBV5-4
ASSTQGSGYT
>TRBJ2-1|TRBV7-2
ASSLAVAGGQDEQF
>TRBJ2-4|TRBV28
ASSLTGQGKNIQY
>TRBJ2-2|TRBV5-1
ASGAGGAAGELF
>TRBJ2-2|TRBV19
ASKVGTGETGELF
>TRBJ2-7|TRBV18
ASSPPGTSLTYEQY
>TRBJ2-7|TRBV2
ASVTGEFYHEQY
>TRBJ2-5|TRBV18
ASSPRPDRALEETQY
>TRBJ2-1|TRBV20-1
SAPDNEQF
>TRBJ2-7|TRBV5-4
ASSTPGYAYEQY
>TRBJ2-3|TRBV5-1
ASSLGATDTQY
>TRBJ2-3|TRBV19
ASSYRWADTQY
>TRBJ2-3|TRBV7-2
ASSPHTSGGARRTQY
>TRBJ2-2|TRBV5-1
ASSLASLTGELF
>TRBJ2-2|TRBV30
AWSLQRGALLGELF
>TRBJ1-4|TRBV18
ASSQGHTPNEKLF
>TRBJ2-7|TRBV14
ASSSPGEGHEQY
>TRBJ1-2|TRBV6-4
ASSDSTRAPWAYT
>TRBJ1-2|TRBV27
ASSLTGLGYT
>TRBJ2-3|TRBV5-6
ASSLSWRTGAPDTQY
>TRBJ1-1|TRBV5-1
ASSSSRGLNTEAF
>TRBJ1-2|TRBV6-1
ASSEGPEAGGFCT
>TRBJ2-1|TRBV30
AWDLAGGLNEQF
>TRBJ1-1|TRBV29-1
SVDGGIEAF
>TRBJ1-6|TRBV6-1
ASSEWGRYNSPLH
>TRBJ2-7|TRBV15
ATSGGQGVLRSYEQY
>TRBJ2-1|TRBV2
ASSEVNRASYNEQF
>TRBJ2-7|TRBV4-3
ASSQEVLAGGINYEQY
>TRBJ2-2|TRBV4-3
ASRWDRNTGELF
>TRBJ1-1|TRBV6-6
ASIRDRIAEAF
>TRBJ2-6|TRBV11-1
ASRGLAGHGGANVLT
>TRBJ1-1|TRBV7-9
ASSFNRGSSMNTEAF
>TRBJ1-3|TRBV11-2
ASRGLTGNTIY
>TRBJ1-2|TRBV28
ASSLGGRGDGYT
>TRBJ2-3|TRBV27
ASSRTSGSTDTQY
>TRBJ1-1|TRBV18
ASSPGGLNTEAF
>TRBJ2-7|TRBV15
ATSRDPGLAGSEQY
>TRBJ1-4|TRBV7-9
ASSFGRLSIVEKLF
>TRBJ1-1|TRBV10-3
ATNSETGGANTEAF
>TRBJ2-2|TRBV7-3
ASSQGVGNTGELF
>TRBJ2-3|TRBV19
ASSIGGGTSDTQY
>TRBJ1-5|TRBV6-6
ASRVYRDQPQH
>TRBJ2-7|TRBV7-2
ASSQDYLTSYEQY
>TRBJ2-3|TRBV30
AWDTGTSGVTRY
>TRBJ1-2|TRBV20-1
SAISGGGYT